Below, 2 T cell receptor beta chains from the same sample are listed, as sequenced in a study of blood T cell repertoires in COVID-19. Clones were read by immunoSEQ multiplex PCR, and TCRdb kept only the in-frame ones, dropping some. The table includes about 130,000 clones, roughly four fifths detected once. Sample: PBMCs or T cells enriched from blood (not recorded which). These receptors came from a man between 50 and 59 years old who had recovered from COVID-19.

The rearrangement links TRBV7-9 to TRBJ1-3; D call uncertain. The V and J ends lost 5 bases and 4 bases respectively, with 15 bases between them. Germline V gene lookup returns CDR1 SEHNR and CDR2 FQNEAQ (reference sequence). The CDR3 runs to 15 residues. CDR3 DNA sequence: TGTGCCAGCAGCCCGGAGGGAACTTTGGGAAACACCATATATTTT. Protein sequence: CASSPEGTLGNTIYF. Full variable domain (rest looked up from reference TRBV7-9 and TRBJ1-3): DTGVSQNPRHKITKRGQNVTFRCDPISEHNRLYWYRQTLGQGPEFLTYFQNEAQLEKSRLLSDRFSAERPKGSFSTLEIQRTEQGDSAMYLCASSPEGTLGNTIYFGEGSWLTVV.

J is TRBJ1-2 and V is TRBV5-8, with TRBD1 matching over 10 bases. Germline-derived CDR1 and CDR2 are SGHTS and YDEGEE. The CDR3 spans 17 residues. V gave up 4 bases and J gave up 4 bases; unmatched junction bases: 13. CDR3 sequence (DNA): TGTGCCAGCAGCCCCGGGACAGGGGCGCCAGCCATCTATGGCTACACCTTC. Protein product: CASSPGTGAPAIYGYTF.